The next 3 T cell receptor beta chains were all read from a single sample in a study of regulatory T cells in long-lasting Graves disease. The time point: persistent/refractory GD, antithyroid drugs over 5 years with positive TRAb. The TCR library was made from RNA that had been extracted from PBMCs in TRIzol. According to the study, TCR beta libraries were built with iRepertoire HTBI primers and CDR3-region Arm-PCR. TCRdb recomputed calls from the multiplex PCR reads with MiXCR, one row per CDR3 protein. This sample has hundreds of thousands of distinct CDR3 sequences, with approximately 21% found just once. Specimen: peripheral blood mononuclear cells (PBMCs), collected when the disease was refractory, from a patient treated with antithyroid drugs. The receptors stem from a female donor with Graves disease.

The chain carries TRBV6-5 and TRBJ1-6; D remains ambiguous. CDR3 length: 11 residues. Trimming removed 0 bases at V and 16 bases at J, with 7 bases between. In germline, CDR1 is MNHEY, CDR2 SVGAGI. The CDR3 coding sequence is TGTGCCAGCAGTTACTCAAACGAGCTCCACTTT. It encodes CASSYSNELHF.

Comment on this clonotype: This may stem from a read error, because a much larger clone lies one nucleotide away. The CDR3, as DNA: TGTGCCAGCACAAATGCCGGGACAGGGGTTTCACCCCTCCACTTT. Protein sequence: CASTNAGTGVSPLHF. The chain carries TRBV2 and TRBJ1-6, with 10 bases lining up with TRBD1. The germline V gene encodes CDR1 SNHLY and CDR2 FYNNEI. Trimming removed 7 bases from V and 9 bases from J; junction bases left unmatched: 9. The CDR3 length is 15 residues.

This clonotype was seen more than once but under ten times. The chain recombines TRBV24-1 with TRBJ1-4; TRBD1 aligns across 11 bases. With V trimmed by 4 bases and J by 8 bases, 5 bases remained unmatched. The CDR3 extends over 15 amino acids. CDR1 and CDR2 (germline): KGHDR, SFDVKD. CDR3 residues: CATSDRTGGSEKLFF. Written as DNA, the CDR3 is TGTGCCACCAGTGACCGGACAGGGGGCTCCGAAAAACTGTTTTTT.